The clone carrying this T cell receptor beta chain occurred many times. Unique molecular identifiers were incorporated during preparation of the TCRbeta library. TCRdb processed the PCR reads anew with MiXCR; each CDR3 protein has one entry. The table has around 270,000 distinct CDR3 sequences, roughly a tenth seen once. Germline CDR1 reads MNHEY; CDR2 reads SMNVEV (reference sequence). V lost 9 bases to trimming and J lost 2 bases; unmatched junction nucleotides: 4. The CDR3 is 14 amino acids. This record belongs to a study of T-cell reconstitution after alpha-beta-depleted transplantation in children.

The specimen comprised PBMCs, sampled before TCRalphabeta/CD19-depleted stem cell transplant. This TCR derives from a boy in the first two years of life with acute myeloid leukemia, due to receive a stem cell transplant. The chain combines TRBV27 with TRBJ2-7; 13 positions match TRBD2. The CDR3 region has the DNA TGTGCCAGAGAGGGACTAGCGGGGACCTACGAGCAGTACTTC. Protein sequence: CAREGLAGTYEQYF.